This T cell receptor (beta chain) appears in the sequencing data of a study of PD-1 blockade in classical Hodgkin lymphoma. Comments on this clone: What it binds is not known.

All trial patients relapsed after autologous stem cell transplantation. Patients reached a best response of complete response, partial response or progressive disease. The assay was immunoSEQ multiplex PCR, and TCRdb's table has in-frame clones only and misses some. The table has 100,000 to 130,000 clones, roughly 87% seen once. The study, taken as a whole, reports: Some patients began nivolumab under 1 year after ASCT. These patients were excluded from later analyses. Complete responders' diversity at baseline resembled that of newly diagnosed patients. TCR diversity in CD4+, not CD8+, cells rose significantly by C4D1.

This CDR3 comprises 11 residues. The V gene lost 4 bases and the J gene lost 5 bases, with 8 bases spanning the gap. The germline V gene has CDR1 GTSNPN and CDR2 SVGIG (reference sequence). The J gene is TRBJ2-5, the V gene TRBV30, with a weak D call TRBD2 (5 bases). The TCR originated in a human donor with classical Hodgkin lymphoma. Sample: peripheral blood mononuclear cells (PBMCs), taken before the second cycle of nivolumab. The CDR3 here is CAWTSRETQYF. Written as DNA, the CDR3 is TGTGCCTGGACTAGCCGGGAGACCCAGTACTTC.